Below are 23 T cell receptor beta chains sequenced from a single sample in a study of OX40 agonist ivuxolimab in advanced cancers. The assay was immunoSEQ multiplex PCR, and TCRdb's table has in-frame clones only and misses some. This repertoire shows around 84,000 clones, approximately 84% found once; its top ten account for approximately 0.51%. The sequenced sample was CD4+ or CD8+ T cells sorted from blood, obtained in a trial of the OX40 agonist ivuxolimab. The receptors were sampled from an adult with an advanced solid tumor such as melanoma, head and neck, liver or kidney cancer.

This chain joins TRBV5-6 and TRBJ1-2; tentative D call: TRBD1 (6 bases). Germline V gene data show CDR1 as SGHDT and CDR2 as YYEEEE. CDR3 length: 12 residues. The germline V and J ends were trimmed by 10 bases and 7 bases, with 17 bases remaining between them. CDR3 DNA: TGTGCCCGGTGGGGGGGGCCTCCTGGCTACACCTTC. It specifies CARWGGPPGYTF.

In DNA, the CDR3 is TGTGCCAGCAGCTTCCAGGGGGCGCCTGGCTACACCTTC. This codes for CASSFQGAPGYTF. This chain uses TRBV7-3 with TRBJ1-2; 8 positions agree with TRBD1. Germline loops: CDR1 SGHTA, CDR2 FQGTGA. This CDR3 spans 13 amino acids. With 3 bases clipped from V and 7 bases from J, the junction kept 4 bases outside the gene matches. Full variable domain (rest looked up from reference TRBV7-3 and TRBJ1-2): GAGVSQTPSNKVTEKGKYVELRCDPISGHTALYWYRQSLGQGPEFLIYFQGTGAADDSGLPNDRFFAVRPEGSVSTLKIQRTERGDSAVYLCASSFQGAPGYTFGSGTRLTVV.

This sequence joins TRBV6-1 and TRBJ2-7; the match to TRBD1 covers 8 bases. Germline V gene lookup returns CDR1 MNHNS and CDR2 SASEGT. CDR3 length: 13 amino acids. Trimming took 6 bases from V and 7 from J; bases not matched to a gene: 8. The CDR3 protein is CASSGQGAGEQYF. The CDR3 bases are TGTGCCAGCAGCGGGCAGGGGGCTGGAGAGCAGTACTTC.

V usage is TRBV9 and J usage is TRBJ1-3; no firm D call. The germline V gene encodes CDR1 SGDLS and CDR2 YYNGEE. V lost 4 bases and J 0 bases, leaving 11 bases between the germline ends. The CDR3 is made up of 15 amino acids. CDR3 bases: TGTGCCAGCAGCCCCTCCCTGGACTCTGGAAACACCATATATTTT. Translated, it gives CASSPSLDSGNTIYF.

This chain connects TRBV5-1 to TRBJ1-1; 7 bases match TRBD1. The CDR3 extends over 14 amino acids. Trimming at V came to 6 bases and at J to 1 base, leaving 6 bases not matched to a gene. Germline V gene lookup returns CDR1 SGHRS and CDR2 YFSETQ. The CDR3 sequence: CASTITGANTEAFF. The CDR3 nucleotides read TGCGCCAGCACCATAACAGGGGCGAACACTGAAGCTTTCTTT.

V usage is TRBV20-1 and J usage is TRBJ1-2, with D unclear. Germline CDR1 reads DFQATT; CDR2 reads SNEGSKA (reference sequence). V was shortened by 3 bases and J by 5 bases, with 7 bases between the two germline ends. This CDR3 has 11 amino acids. CDR3 residues: CSARREYGYTF. CDR3 DNA: TGCAGTGCTAGGAGGGAATATGGCTACACCTTC.

The chain couples TRBV18 to TRBJ2-1; maybe TRBD2 (6 bases). The CDR3 loop spans 16 amino acids. Germline values: CDR1 KGHSH, CDR2 LQKENI. With 3 bases removed from V and 0 bases from J, the gap between germline ends came to 12 bases. The CDR3 region has the DNA TGTGCCAGCTCACCGAACGTCGGGGGCTCCTACAATGAGCAGTTCTTC. This gives the protein CASSPNVGGSYNEQFF. Full variable domain (outside the CDR3, taken from reference TRBV18 and TRBJ2-1): NAGVMQNPRHLVRRRGQEARLRCSPMKGHSHVYWYRQLPEEGLKFMVYLQKENIIDESGMPKERFSAEFPKEGPSILRIQQVVRGDSAAYFCASSPNVGGSYNEQFFGPGTRLTVL.

The chain links TRBV28 to TRBJ2-2, with 7 bases aligning to TRBD2. CDR1 MDHEN and CDR2 SYDVKM come from the germline V gene. The V and J ends lost 3 bases and 6 bases, in that order; junction bases with no gene match: 16. The CDR3 has 18 amino acids. The CDR3 DNA is TGTGCCAGCAGTTTTTCGGTCGGGGGGTTGGGAAGCTCCGGGGAGCTGTTTTTT. It translates to CASSFSVGGLGSSGELFF.

This clone came up a few times. V gene TRBV28 combines with J gene TRBJ1-2, with a possible D match to TRBD1 (6 bases). The CDR3 loop spans 12 amino acids. The ends were cut back, 5 bases at V and 5 bases at J, with 9 bases in the middle. CDR1 and CDR2 (germline): MDHEN, SYDVKM. The CDR3 reads CASSQQGYGYTF. The CDR3 DNA sequence: TGTGCCAGCAGTCAACAGGGTTATGGCTACACCTTC.

This rearrangement joins TRBV19 to TRBJ1-2; TRBD1 matches at 8 bases. The V segment lost 6 bases and the J segment 5 bases; nucleotides outside the gene matches: 14. The germline gives CDR1 LNHDA, CDR2 SQIVND (reference sequence). The CDR3 extends over 16 amino acids. The CDR3 region is CASRIQGALVSYGYTF. DNA for the CDR3: TGTGCCAGTAGGATCCAGGGGGCGCTGGTTTCGTATGGCTACACCTTC.

The rearrangement uses TRBV7-2 and TRBJ1-2; no reliable D call. Germline V gives CDR1 SGHTA, CDR2 FQGNSA. Trimming pared 2 bases from V and 8 bases from J, leaving 12 bases between. CDR3 length: 13 residues. The CDR3 is CASSLTPGGGYTF. The CDR3, as DNA: TGTGCCAGCAGCTTAACCCCGGGAGGCGGCTACACCTTC.

The chain employs TRBV4-1 and TRBJ2-5; perhaps TRBD2 as D (5 bases). Germline-derived CDR1 and CDR2 are MGHRA and YSYEKL. This CDR3 spans 17 amino acids. Deletions cut 3 bases from V and 5 bases from J, with 22 bases between. In DNA form, the CDR3 reads TGCGCCAGCAGCCAGTTTGGGAATTTCGCCTCGGGGGAGACCCAGTACTTC. Translation gives CASSQFGNFASGETQYF.

The chain has TRBV2 and TRBJ2-6; 12 bases fit TRBD1. V lost 7 bases and J lost 3; bases outside the gene matches: 7. The CDR3 runs to 17 residues. The V gene's germline CDR1 is SNHLY and CDR2 FYNNEI. The CDR3 DNA is TGTGCCAGCAAACCGGGACAGGGGGCGCTTGGGGCCAACGTCCTGACTTTC. Its translation is CASKPGQGALGANVLTF.

CDR3 sequence reads: CASSPQRDPYEQYF. Here the CDR3 DNA reads TGTGCCAGCAGCCCCCAACGGGACCCCTACGAGCAGTACTTC. The V gene is TRBV28, the J gene TRBJ2-5; TRBD1 or TRBD2 may be the D gene (5 bases each). The J call may not be correct, given that the DNA end is closer to TRBJ2-7. The germline V gene has CDR1 MDHEN and CDR2 SYDVKM. The CDR3 extends over 14 amino acids.

This clone came up once. V usage is TRBV12-5 and J usage is TRBJ2-1; D remains unclear. Germline V gives CDR1 LGHNT, CDR2 FRNRAP. Trimming cost V 7 bases and J 8 bases, with 18 bases left between them. The CDR3 runs 14 residues. CDR3 sequence (DNA): TGTGCTAGTGTCAGAAGCGATCCTAACGATGAGCAGTTCTTC. It yields the protein CASVRSDPNDEQFF.

V gene TRBV7-6 combines with J gene TRBJ2-3; D is uncertain. V lost 5 bases and J 0 bases, leaving 12 bases between the germline ends. The CDR3 runs to 15 residues. CDR1 SGHVS and CDR2 FNYEAQ come from the germline V gene. CDR3 coding DNA: TGTGCCAGCAGCCAAAGTCTGGCAAGCACAGATACGCAGTATTTT. It is translated as CASSQSLASTDTQYF.

The DNA for the CDR3 is TGTGCCAGCAGCGCTGGGCCAGGGGGGGGGACTGAAGCTTTCTTT. Its translation is CASSAGPGGGTEAFF. V usage is TRBV9 and J usage is TRBJ1-1, with TRBD1 matching 7 bases. The V and J ends lost 3 bases and 5 bases, in that order; junction bases with no gene match: 10. The V gene's germline CDR1 is SGDLS and CDR2 YYNGEE. The CDR3 spans 15 residues. Full variable domain (remainder filled in from reference TRBV9 and TRBJ1-1): DSGVTQTPKHLITATGQRVTLRCSPRSGDLSVYWYQQSLDQGLQFLIQYYNGEERAKGNILERFSAQQFPDLHSELNLSSLELGDSALYFCASSAGPGGGTEAFFGQGTRLTVV.

CDR3 in DNA: TGTGCCAGCAGGCAGACGGCGGGGAGGAACGAGCAGTACTTC. This encodes CASRQTAGRNEQYF. This sequence joins TRBV28 and TRBJ2-7; a possible D gene is TRBD2 (6 bases). This CDR3 spans 14 amino acids. Trimming removed 6 bases at V and 5 bases at J, with 17 bases between. Germline V gene lookup returns CDR1 MDHEN and CDR2 SYDVKM. Full variable domain (remainder filled in from reference TRBV28 and TRBJ2-7): DVKVTQSSRYLVKRTGEKVFLECVQDMDHENMFWYRQDPGLGLRLIYFSYDVKMKEKGDIPEGYSVSREKKERFSLILESASTNQTSMYLCASRQTAGRNEQYFGPGTRLTVT.

Details on this clone: The sample contains more than one DNA sequence encoding this CDR3. The chain has TRBV2 and TRBJ2-7, with 8 bases lining up with TRBD1. J gave up 3 bases and V 2 bases, and 6 bases lay outside the gene matches. Per germline, CDR1 SNHLY and CDR2 FYNNEI. This CDR3 region has 15 residues. CDR3 sequence: CASSELAGGLYEQYF. The CDR3 DNA sequence: TGTGCCAGCAGTGAATTGGCAGGGGGCCTCTACGAGCAGTACTTC.

The chain combines TRBV29-1 with TRBJ1-1, with 7 bases matching TRBD1. V lost 3 bases, J lost 0 bases, and 7 bases stayed unmatched. The CDR3 runs to 15 residues. CDR1 is SQVTM and CDR2 is ANQGSEA in the germline V gene. The CDR3, as DNA: TGCAGCGTTGATGGCCAGGGGGGGATGAACACTGAAGCTTTCTTT. It translates to CSVDGQGGMNTEAFF.

This chain joins TRBV5-1 and TRBJ1-4; possible D gene TRBD1, 5 bases. V was shortened by 0 bases and J by 6 bases, with 9 bases between the two germline ends. CDR1 and CDR2 (germline): SGHRS, YFSETQ. The CDR3 runs 14 residues. The DNA of the CDR3 is TGCGCCAGCAGCTTGGTAGGGGATGATGAAAAACTGTTTTTT. It yields the protein CASSLVGDDEKLFF.

This sequence joins TRBV28 and TRBJ1-1; tentatively, D is TRBD1 (5 bases). Germline values: CDR1 MDHEN, CDR2 SYDVKM. This CDR3 is built from 12 residues. Trimming pared 6 bases from V and 6 bases from J, leaving 11 bases between. The CDR3: CASSTGGAEAFF. CDR3 bases: TGTGCCAGCAGCACGGGGGGGGCTGAAGCTTTCTTT. The variable domain in full, with the rest retrieved from reference TRBV28 and TRBJ1-1, is DVKVTQSSRYLVKRTGEKVFLECVQDMDHENMFWYRQDPGLGLRLIYFSYDVKMKEKGDIPEGYSVSREKKERFSLILESASTNQTSMYLCASSTGGAEAFFGQGTRLTVV.

This sequence joins TRBV7-2 and TRBJ2-3, with TRBD1 matching 7 bases. The ends lost 1 base at V and 3 bases at J; junction bases unmatched: 7. CDR1 and CDR2 from the germline V gene are SGHTA and FQGNSA. There are 16 residues in the CDR3. The CDR3 DNA reads as TGTGCCAGCAGCTTAGGGGACAGAATAGGAACAGATACGCAGTATTTT. Translating it yields CASSLGDRIGTDTQYF.